This T cell receptor beta chain emerged from a study of PD-1 blockade in classical Hodgkin lymphoma. Exposure to brentuximab vedotin varied, and each patient had relapsed following autologous stem cell transplantation. Generated by immunoSEQ multiplex PCR, the TCRdb table keeps only in-frame clones and is missing some. This table holds about 97,000 clones, roughly 84% found once. Germline V lookup: CDR1 DFQATT, CDR2 SNEGSKA (reference sequence). V gave up 3 bases and J gave up 4 bases, with 1 base separating them. The CDR3 sequence is 10 residues long. This sequence joins TRBV20-1 and TRBJ2-1; D call uncertain. Sample: peripheral blood mononuclear cells (PBMCs), taken at baseline. This clonotype was obtained from a human donor with classical Hodgkin lymphoma. In DNA, the CDR3 is TGCAGTGCTAGGTACAATGAGCAGTTCTTC. The encoded protein is CSARYNEQFF.